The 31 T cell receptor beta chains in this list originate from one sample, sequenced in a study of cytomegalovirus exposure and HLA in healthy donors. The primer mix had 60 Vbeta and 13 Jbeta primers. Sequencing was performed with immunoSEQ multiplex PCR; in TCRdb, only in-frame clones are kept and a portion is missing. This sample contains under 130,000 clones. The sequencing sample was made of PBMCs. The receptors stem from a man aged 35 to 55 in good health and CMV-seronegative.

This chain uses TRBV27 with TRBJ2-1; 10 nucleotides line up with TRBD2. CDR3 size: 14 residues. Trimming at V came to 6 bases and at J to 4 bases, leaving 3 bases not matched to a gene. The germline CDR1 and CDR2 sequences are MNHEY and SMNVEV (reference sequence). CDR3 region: CASRSGRGYNEQFF. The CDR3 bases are TGTGCCAGCAGGAGCGGGAGGGGGTACAATGAGCAGTTCTTC.

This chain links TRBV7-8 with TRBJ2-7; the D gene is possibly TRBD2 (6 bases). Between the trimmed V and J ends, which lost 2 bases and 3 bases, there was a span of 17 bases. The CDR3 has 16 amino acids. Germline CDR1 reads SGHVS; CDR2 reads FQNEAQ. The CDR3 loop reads CASSLISRTTFYEQYF. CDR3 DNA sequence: TGTGCCAGCAGCTTAATCTCTAGGACTACCTTCTACGAGCAGTACTTC. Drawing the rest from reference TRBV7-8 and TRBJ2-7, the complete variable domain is GAGVSQSPRYKVAKRGQDVALRCDPISGHVSLFWYQQALGQGPEFLTYFQNEAQLDKSGLPSDRFFAERPEGSVSTLKIQRTQQEDSAVYLCASSLISRTTFYEQYFGPGTRLTVT.

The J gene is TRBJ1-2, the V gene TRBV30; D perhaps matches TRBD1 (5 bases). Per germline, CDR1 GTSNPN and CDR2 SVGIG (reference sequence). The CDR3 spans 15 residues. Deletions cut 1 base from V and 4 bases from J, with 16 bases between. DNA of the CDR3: TGTGCCTGGAGTGGGGACTTCCTGGGTACCTATGGCTACACCTTC. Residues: CAWSGDFLGTYGYTF. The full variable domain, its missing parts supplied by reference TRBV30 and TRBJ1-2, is SQTIHQWPATLVQPVGSPLSLECTVEGTSNPNLYWYRQAAGRGLQLLFYSVGIGQISSEVPQNLSASRPQDRQFILSSKKLLLSDSGFYLCAWSGDFLGTYGYTFGSGTRLTVV.

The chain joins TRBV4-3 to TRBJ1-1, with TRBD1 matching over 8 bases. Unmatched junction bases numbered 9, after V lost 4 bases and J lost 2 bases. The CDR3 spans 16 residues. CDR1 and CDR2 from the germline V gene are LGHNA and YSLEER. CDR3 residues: CASSPRGLMSNTEAFF. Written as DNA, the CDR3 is TGCGCCAGCAGCCCCAGGGGGCTCATGAGTAACACTGAAGCTTTCTTT.

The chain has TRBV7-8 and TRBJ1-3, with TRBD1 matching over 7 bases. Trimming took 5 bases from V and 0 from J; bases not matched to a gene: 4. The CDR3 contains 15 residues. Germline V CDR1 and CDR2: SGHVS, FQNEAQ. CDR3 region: CASSPDRSSGNTIYF. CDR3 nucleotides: TGTGCCAGCAGCCCGGACAGGAGCTCTGGAAACACCATATATTTT.

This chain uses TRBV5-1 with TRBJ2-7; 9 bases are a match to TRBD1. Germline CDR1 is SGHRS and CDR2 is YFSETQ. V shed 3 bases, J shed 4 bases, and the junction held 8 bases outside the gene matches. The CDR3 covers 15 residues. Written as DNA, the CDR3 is TGCGCCAGCAGCTCTCGCGTGACAGGGGGTTACGAGCAGTACTTC. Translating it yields CASSSRVTGGYEQYF.

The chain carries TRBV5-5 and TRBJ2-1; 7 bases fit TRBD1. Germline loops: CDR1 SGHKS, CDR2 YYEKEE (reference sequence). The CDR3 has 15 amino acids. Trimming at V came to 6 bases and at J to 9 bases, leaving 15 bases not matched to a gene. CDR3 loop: CASTRTGFFTSEQFF. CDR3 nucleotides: TGTGCCAGCACCAGGACAGGTTTCTTTACGAGTGAGCAGTTCTTC.

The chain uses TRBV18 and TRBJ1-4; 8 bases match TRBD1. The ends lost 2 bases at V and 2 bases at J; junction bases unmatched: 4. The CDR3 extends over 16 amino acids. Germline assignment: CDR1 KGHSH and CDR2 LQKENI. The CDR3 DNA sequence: TGTGCCAGCTCACCAGGACAGGGAGGTACTAATGAAAAACTGTTTTTT. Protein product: CASSPGQGGTNEKLFF.

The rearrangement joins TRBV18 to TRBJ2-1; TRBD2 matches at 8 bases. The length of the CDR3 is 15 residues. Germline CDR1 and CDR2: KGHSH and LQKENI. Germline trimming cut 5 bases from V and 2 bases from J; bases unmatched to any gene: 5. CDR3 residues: CASSDGRDTYNEQFF. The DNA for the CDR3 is TGTGCCAGCTCAGACGGGAGGGATACCTACAATGAGCAGTTCTTC.

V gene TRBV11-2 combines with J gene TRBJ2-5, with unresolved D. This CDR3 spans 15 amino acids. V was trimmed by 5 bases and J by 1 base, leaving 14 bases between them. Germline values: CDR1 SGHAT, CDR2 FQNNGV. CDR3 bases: TGTGCCAGCAGCCGGTGGGCTACAATCCAAGAGACCCAGTACTTC. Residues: CASSRWATIQETQYF.

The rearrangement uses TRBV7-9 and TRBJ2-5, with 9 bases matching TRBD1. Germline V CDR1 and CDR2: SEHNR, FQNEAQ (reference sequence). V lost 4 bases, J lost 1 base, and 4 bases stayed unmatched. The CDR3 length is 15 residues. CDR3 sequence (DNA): TGTGCCAGCAGCTGGGGACAGGGAGCCCAAGAGACCCAGTACTTC. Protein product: CASSWGQGAQETQYF.

The CDR3 bases are TGTGCCAGCAGCGTAGAACAGGGTATAGACACTGAAGCTTTCTTT. Its protein product is CASSVEQGIDTEAFF. The V gene is TRBV9, the J gene TRBJ1-1; possibly TRBD1 for D (6 bases). There are 15 residues in the CDR3. V lost 0 bases and J lost 3, with 12 bases in between. The germline CDR1 and CDR2 sequences are SGDLS and YYNGEE. Complete variable domain (other parts from reference TRBV9 and TRBJ1-1): DSGVTQTPKHLITATGQRVTLRCSPRSGDLSVYWYQQSLDQGLQFLIQYYNGEERAKGNILERFSAQQFPDLHSELNLSSLELGDSALYFCASSVEQGIDTEAFFGQGTRLTVV.

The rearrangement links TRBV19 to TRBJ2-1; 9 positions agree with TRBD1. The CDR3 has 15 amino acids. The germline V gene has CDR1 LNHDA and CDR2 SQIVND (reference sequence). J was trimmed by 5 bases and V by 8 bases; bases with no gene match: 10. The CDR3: CASGDRDRVNNEQFF. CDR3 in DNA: TGTGCCAGTGGGGACCGGGACAGGGTCAACAATGAGCAGTTCTTC.

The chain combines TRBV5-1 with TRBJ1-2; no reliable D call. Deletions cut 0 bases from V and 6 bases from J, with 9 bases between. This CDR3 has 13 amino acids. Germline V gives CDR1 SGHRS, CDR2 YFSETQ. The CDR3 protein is CASSLVGTNGYTF. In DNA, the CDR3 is TGCGCCAGCAGCTTGGTCGGTACCAATGGCTACACCTTC.

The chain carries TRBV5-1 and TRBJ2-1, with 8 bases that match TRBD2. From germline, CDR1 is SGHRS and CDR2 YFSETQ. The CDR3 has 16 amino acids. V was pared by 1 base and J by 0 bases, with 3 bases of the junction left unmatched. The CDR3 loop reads CASSLYLAGSYNEQFF. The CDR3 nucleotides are TGCGCCAGCAGCTTGTATCTAGCGGGCTCCTACAATGAGCAGTTCTTC.

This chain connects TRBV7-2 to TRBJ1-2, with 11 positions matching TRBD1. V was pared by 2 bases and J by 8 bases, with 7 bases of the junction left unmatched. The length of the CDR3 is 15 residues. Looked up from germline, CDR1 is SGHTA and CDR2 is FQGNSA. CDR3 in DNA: TGTGCCAGCAGCTTACACGGACAGGGGGCGGGGGGCTACACCTTC. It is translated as CASSLHGQGAGGYTF. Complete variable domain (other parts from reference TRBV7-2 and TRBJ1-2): GAGVSQSPSNKVTEKGKDVELRCDPISGHTALYWYRQSLGQGLEFLIYFQGNSAPDKSGLPSDRFSAERTGGSVSTLTIQRTQQEDSAVYLCASSLHGQGAGGYTFGSGTRLTVV.

CDR3 region: CASSFSAGGDTQYF. Written as DNA, the CDR3 is TGTGCCAGCAGCTTTAGCGCAGGGGGGGATACGCAGTATTTT. The chain is built from TRBV7-6 and TRBJ2-3; D is perhaps TRBD1 (7 bases). Germline CDR1 and CDR2: SGHVS and FNYEAQ. The CDR3 covers 14 residues. V was trimmed by 3 bases and J by 6 bases, leaving 13 bases between them. Variable domain in full (rest from reference TRBV7-6 and TRBJ2-3): GAGVSQSPRYKVTKRGQDVALRCDPISGHVSLYWYRQALGQGPEFLTYFNYEAQQDKSGLPNDRFSAERPEGSISTLTIQRTEQRDSAMYRCASSFSAGGDTQYFGPGTRLTVL.

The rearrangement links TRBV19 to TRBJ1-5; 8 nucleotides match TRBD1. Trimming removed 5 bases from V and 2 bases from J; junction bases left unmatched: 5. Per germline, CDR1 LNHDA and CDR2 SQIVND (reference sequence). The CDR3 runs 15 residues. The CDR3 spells CASSVTGGGNQPQHF. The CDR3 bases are TGTGCCAGTAGTGTTACAGGGGGGGGCAATCAGCCCCAGCATTTT.

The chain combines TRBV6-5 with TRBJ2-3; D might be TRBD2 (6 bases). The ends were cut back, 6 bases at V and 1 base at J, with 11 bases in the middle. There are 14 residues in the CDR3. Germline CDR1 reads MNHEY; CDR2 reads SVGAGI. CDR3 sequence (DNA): TGTGCCAGCAGGGACGGCGGGGGCACAGATACGCAGTATTTT. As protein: CASRDGGGTDTQYF.

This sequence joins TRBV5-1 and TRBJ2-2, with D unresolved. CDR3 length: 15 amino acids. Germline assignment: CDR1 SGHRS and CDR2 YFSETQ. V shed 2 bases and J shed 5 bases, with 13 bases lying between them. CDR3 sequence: CASSFVGKETGELFF. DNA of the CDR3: TGCGCCAGCAGCTTTGTTGGCAAAGAAACCGGGGAGCTGTTTTTT.

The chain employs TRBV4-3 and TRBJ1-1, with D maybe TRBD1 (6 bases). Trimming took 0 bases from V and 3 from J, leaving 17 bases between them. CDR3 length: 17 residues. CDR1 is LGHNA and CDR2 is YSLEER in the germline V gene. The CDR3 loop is CASSQDFASKGDTEAFF. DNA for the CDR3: TGCGCCAGCAGCCAAGATTTTGCCTCCAAGGGGGACACTGAAGCTTTCTTT.

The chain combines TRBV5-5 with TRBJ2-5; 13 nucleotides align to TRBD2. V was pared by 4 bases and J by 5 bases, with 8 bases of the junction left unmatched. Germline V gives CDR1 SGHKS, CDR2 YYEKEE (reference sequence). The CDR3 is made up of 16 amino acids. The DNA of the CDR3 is TGTGCCAGCAGCCCGAGACTAGCGGGAGGTCCCGAGACCCAGTACTTC. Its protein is CASSPRLAGGPETQYF. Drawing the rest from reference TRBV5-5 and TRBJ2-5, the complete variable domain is DAGVTQSPTHLIKTRGQQVTLRCSPISGHKSVSWYQQVLGQGPQFIFQYYEKEERGRGNFPDRFSARQFPNYSSELNVNALLLGDSALYLCASSPRLAGGPETQYFGPGTRLLVL.

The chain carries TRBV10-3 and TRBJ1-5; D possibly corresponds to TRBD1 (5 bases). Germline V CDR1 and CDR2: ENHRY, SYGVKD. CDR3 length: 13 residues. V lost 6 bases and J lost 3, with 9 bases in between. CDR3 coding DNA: TGTGCCATCAGGGCAGGGATCAATCAGCCCCAGCATTTT. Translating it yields CAIRAGINQPQHF.

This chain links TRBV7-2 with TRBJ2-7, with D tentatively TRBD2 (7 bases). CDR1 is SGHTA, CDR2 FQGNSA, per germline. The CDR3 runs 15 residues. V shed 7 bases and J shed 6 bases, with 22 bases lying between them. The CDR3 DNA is TGTGCCAGCATCCCCAGGGTGGCGGGGGCGGGCGAGCAGTACTTC. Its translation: CASIPRVAGAGEQYF.

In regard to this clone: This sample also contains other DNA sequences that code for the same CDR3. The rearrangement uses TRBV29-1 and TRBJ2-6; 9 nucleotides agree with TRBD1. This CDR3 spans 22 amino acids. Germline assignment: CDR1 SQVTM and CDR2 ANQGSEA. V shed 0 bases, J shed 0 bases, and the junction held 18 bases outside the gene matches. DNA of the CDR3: TGCAGCGTTGAAGAAGACAGGGGGGAGCCTAGTGGGAGGCCCTCTGGGGCCAACGTCCTGACTTTC. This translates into CSVEEDRGEPSGRPSGANVLTF.

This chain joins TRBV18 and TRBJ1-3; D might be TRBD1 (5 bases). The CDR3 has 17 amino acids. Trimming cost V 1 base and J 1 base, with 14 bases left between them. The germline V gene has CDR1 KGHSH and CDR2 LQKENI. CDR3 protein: CASSPQAGDSSGNTIYF. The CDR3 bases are TGTGCCAGCTCACCACAAGCGGGGGATTCGTCTGGAAACACCATATATTTT.

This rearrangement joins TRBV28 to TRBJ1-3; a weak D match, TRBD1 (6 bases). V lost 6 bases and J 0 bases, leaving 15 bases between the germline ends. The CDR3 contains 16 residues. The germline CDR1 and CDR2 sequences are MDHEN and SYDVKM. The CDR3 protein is CASRTGGTISGNTIYF. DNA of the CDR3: TGTGCCAGCAGGACTGGGGGCACGATCTCTGGAAACACCATATATTTT.

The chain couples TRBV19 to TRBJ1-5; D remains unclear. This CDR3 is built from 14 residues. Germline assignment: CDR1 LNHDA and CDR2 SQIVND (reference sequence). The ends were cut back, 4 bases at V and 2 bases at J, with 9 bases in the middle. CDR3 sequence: CASSSQVGNQPQHF. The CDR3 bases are TGTGCCAGTAGTAGCCAGGTAGGCAATCAGCCCCAGCATTTT.

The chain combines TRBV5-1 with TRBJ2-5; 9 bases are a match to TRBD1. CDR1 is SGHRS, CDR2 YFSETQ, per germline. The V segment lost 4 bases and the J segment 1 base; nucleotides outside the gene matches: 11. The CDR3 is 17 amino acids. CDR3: CASSLNVLGQGQETQYF. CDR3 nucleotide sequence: TGCGCCAGCAGCCTAAACGTCTTGGGACAGGGCCAAGAGACCCAGTACTTC.

For the CDR3, the DNA is TGTGCCAGCAGTCCGGGGGGGGGCGATTCCAGAGATACGCAGTATTTT. Protein: CASSPGGGDSRDTQYF. V gene TRBV27 combines with J gene TRBJ2-3; 8 positions agree with TRBD2. CDR3 length: 16 amino acids. CDR1 is MNHEY and CDR2 is SMNVEV in the germline V gene (reference sequence). With V trimmed by 5 bases and J by 5 bases, 12 bases remained unmatched.

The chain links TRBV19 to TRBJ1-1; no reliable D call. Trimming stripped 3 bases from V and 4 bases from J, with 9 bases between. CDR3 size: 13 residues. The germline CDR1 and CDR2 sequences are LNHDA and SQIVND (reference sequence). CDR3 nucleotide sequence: TGTGCCAGTAGTATTCAGGCCACCACTGAAGCTTTCTTT. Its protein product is CASSIQATTEAFF.